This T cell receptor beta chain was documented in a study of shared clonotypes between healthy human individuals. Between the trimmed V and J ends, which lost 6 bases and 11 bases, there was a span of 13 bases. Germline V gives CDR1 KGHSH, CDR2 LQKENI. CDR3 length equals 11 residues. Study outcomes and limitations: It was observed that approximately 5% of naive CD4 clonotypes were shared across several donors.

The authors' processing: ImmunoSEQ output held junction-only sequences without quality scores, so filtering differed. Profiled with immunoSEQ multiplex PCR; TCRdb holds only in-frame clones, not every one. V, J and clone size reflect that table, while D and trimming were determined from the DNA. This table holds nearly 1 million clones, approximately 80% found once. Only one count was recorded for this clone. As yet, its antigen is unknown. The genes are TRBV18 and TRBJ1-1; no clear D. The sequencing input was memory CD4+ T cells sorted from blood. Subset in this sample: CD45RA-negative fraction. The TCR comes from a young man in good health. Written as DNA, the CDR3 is TGTGCCAGCTCCCACGCCCTGGAGGCTTTCTTT. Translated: CASSHALEAFF.